One sample yielded the 2 T cell receptor beta chains listed below, sequenced in a study of radiotherapy plus CTLA-4 blockade in lung cancer. Measured with immunoSEQ multiplex PCR; TCRdb has only the in-frame clones, and not every one. The table shows some 50,000 clones, with approximately 84% occurring only once. The source material was peripheral blood, sampled from a patient treated with radiotherapy plus ipilimumab. These receptors came from a human donor with non-small cell lung cancer whose response to radiotherapy plus ipilimumab could not be evaluated.

This clone came up a few times. The chain has TRBV28 and TRBJ1-3, with D perhaps matching TRBD1 (5 bases). V lost 3 bases, J lost 6 bases, and 12 bases lay in between. There are 14 residues in the CDR3. Germline lookup yields CDR1 MDHEN and CDR2 SYDVKM. The CDR3 here is CASSFGQGENTIYF. DNA for the CDR3: TGTGCCAGCAGTTTCGGCCAGGGCGAAAACACCATATATTTT.

This sequence joins TRBV28 and TRBJ2-1; D perhaps matches TRBD1 (6 bases). This CDR3 spans 12 amino acids. Germline lookup yields CDR1 MDHEN and CDR2 SYDVKM. V was shortened by 7 bases and J by 4 bases, with 8 bases between the two germline ends. Here the CDR3 DNA reads TGTGCCAGCACCAGGGGATACAATGAGCAGTTCTTC. Amino acids: CASTRGYNEQFF. Using reference TRBV28 and TRBJ2-1 for the parts outside the CDR3, the full variable domain is DVKVTQSSRYLVKRTGEKVFLECVQDMDHENMFWYRQDPGLGLRLIYFSYDVKMKEKGDIPEGYSVSREKKERFSLILESASTNQTSMYLCASTRGYNEQFFGPGTRLTVL.